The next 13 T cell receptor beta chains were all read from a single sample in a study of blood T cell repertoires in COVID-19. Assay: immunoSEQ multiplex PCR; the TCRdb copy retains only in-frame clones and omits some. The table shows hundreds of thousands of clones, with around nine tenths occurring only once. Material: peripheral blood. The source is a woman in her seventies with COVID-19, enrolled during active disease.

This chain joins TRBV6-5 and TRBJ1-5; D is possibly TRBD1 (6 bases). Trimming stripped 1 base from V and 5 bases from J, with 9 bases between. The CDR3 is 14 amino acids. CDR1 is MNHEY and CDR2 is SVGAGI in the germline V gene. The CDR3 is CASSYLSGDQPQHF. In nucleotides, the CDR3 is TGTGCCAGCAGTTACTTGTCAGGGGATCAGCCCCAGCATTTT.

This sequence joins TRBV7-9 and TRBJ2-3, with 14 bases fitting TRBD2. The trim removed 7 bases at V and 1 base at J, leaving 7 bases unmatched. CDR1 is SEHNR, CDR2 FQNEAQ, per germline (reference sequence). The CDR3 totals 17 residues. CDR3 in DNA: TGTGCCAGCAACGAGGGACTAGCGGGGGTCGGCACAGATACGCAGTATTTT. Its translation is CASNEGLAGVGTDTQYF.

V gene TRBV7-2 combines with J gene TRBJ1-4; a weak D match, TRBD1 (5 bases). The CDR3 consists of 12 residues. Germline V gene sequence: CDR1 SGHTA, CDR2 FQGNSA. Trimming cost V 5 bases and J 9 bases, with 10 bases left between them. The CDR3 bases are TGTGCCAGCAGCATCGAGGACAAAAAACTGTTTTTT. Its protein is CASSIEDKKLFF.

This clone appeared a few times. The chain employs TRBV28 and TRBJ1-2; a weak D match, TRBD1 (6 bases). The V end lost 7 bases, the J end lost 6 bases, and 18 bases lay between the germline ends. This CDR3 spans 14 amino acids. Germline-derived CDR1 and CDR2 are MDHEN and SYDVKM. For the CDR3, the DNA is TGTGCCAGCACCCGGGTCAGGGGATTGAATGGCTACACCTTC. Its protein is CASTRVRGLNGYTF.

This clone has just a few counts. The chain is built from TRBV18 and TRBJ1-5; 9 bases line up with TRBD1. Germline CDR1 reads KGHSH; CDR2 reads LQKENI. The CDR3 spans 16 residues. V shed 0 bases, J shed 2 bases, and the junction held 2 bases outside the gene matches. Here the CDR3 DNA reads TGTGCCAGCTCACCACCTAACAGGGGGCGCAATCAGCCCCAGCATTTT. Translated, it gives CASSPPNRGRNQPQHF.

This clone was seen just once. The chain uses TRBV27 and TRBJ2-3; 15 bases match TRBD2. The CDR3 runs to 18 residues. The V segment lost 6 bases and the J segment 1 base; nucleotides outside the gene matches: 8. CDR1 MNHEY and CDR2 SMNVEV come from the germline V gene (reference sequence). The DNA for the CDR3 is TGTGCCAGCAGACACGGACTAGCGGGGGGGCTGGGCACAGATACGCAGTATTTT. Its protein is CASRHGLAGGLGTDTQYF.

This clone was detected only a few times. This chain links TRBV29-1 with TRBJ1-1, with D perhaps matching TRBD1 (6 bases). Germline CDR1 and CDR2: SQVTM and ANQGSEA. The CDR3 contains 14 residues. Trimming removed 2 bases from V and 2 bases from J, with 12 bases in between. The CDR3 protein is CSVENRQANTEAFF. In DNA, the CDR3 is TGCAGCGTTGAAAACCGACAGGCCAACACTGAAGCTTTCTTT.

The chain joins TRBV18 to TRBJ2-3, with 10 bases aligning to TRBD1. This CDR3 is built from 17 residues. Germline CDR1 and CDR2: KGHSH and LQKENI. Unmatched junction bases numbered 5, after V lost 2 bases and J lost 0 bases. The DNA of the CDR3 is TGTGCCAGCTCACCAGAGGACAGGGGGGTGAGCACAGATACGCAGTATTTT. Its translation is CASSPEDRGVSTDTQYF. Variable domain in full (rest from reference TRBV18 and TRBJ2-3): NAGVMQNPRHLVRRRGQEARLRCSPMKGHSHVYWYRQLPEEGLKFMVYLQKENIIDESGMPKERFSAEFPKEGPSILRIQQVVRGDSAAYFCASSPEDRGVSTDTQYFGPGTRLTVL.

CDR3 sequence (DNA): TGTGCCAGCAGTGACTCGCCAGGCCCAATCACCGGGGAGCTGTTTTTT. Translating gives CASSDSPGPITGELFF. This sequence joins TRBV6-4 and TRBJ2-2; D is ambiguous. CDR3 length: 16 residues. Trimming removed 0 bases at V and 4 bases at J, with 12 bases between. Germline V gives CDR1 MRHNA, CDR2 SNTAGT.

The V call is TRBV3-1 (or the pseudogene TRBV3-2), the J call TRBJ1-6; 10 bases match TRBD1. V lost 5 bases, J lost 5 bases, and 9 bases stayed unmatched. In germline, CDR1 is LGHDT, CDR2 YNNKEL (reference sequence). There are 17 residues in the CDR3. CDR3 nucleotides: TGTGCCAGCAGCGGGAGGGACAGGGGACGGAATAATTCACCCCTCCACTTT. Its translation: CASSGRDRGRNNSPLHF.

CDR3 nucleotide sequence: TGTGCCAGTAGTATACCCCCGGCAGGGCGGGGGAGTAACACCATATATTTT. It yields the protein CASSIPPAGRGSNTIYF. The rearrangement uses TRBV19 and TRBJ1-3, with D possibly matching TRBD1 (5 bases). V was trimmed by 2 bases and J by 7 bases, leaving 21 bases between them. CDR3 length: 17 residues. Germline V lookup: CDR1 LNHDA, CDR2 SQIVND (reference sequence). Drawing the rest from reference TRBV19 and TRBJ1-3, the complete variable domain is DGGITQSPKYLFRKEGQNVTLSCEQNLNHDAMYWYRQDPGQGLRLIYYSQIVNDFQKGDIAEGYSVSREKKESFPLTVTSAQKNPTAFYLCASSIPPAGRGSNTIYFGEGSWLTVV.

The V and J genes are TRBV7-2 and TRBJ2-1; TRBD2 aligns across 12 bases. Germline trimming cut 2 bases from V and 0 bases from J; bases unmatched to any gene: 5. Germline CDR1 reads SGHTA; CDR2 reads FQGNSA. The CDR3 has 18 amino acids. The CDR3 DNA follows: TGTGCCAGCAGCTTAAGGCTAGCGGGGGGGAGCTCCTACAATGAGCAGTTCTTC. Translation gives CASSLRLAGGSSYNEQFF. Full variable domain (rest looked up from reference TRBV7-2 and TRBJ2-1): GAGVSQSPSNKVTEKGKDVELRCDPISGHTALYWYRQSLGQGLEFLIYFQGNSAPDKSGLPSDRFSAERTGGSVSTLTIQRTQQEDSAVYLCASSLRLAGGSSYNEQFFGPGTRLTVL.

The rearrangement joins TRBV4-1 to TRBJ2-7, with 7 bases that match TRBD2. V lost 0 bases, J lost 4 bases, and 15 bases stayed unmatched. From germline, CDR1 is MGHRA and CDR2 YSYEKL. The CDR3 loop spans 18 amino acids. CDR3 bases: TGCGCCAGCAGCCAAGATCGGGTCGGGGGGATCATCCCTTACGAGCAGTACTTC. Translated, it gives CASSQDRVGGIIPYEQYF.